The rows below give T cell receptor beta chains drawn from one sample of a study of OX40 agonist ivuxolimab in advanced cancers. TCRdb's table, derived via immunoSEQ multiplex PCR, lists solely in-frame clones and lacks some. The table records roughly 70,000 clones, roughly 89% of them present only once. The sequences come from CD4+ or CD8+ T cells sorted from blood, collected in a trial of the OX40 agonist ivuxolimab. The receptors derive from an adult with an advanced solid tumor such as melanoma, head and neck, liver or kidney cancer. The CDR3 runs from the conserved cysteine through the conserved F or W. Each record gives: CDR3 protein, CDR3 DNA, J gene, clone size, D gene, V gene. A D gene is named only where the DNA matches it firmly. Clone size is shown for a subset of rows, as once, few, many or a class of expanded clone.

CDR3: CASSVRQGNSPLHF
DNA: TGTGCCAGCAGCGTACGCCAGGGGAATTCACCCCTCCACTTT
J: TRBJ1-6
size: -
D: -
V: TRBV5-4

CDR3: CASRGVGGYTF
DNA: TGTGCCAGCAGGGGAGTGGGGGGCTACACCTTC
J: TRBJ1-2
size: -
D: -
V: TRBV6-5

CDR3: CSVDPENYGYTF
DNA: TGCAGCGTTGACCCGGAGAACTATGGCTACACCTTC
J: TRBJ1-2
size: -
D: -
V: TRBV29-1

CDR3: CASRTLSVANSPLHF
DNA: TGTGCCAGCAGGACCCTTTCAGTAGCAAATTCACCCCTCCACTTT
J: TRBJ1-6
size: -
D: -
V: TRBV6-6

CDR3: CASSLAPGIGETQYF
DNA: TGCGCCAGCAGCTTGGCCCCGGGGATCGGAGAGACCCAGTACTTC
J: TRBJ2-5
size: -
D: -
V: TRBV5-1

CDR3: CASSPFPMGQQSYGNTIYF
DNA: TGTGCCAGCTCACCTTTTCCCATGGGACAGCAATCCTACGGAAACACCATATATTTT
J: TRBJ1-3
size: -
D: TRBD1
V: TRBV18

CDR3: CASSLGQLKNIQYF
DNA: TGTGCCAGCAGCCTTGGGCAGCTAAAAAACATTCAGTACTTC
J: TRBJ2-4
size: -
D: -
V: TRBV7-9

CDR3: CASGPGQGVEQYF
DNA: TGTGCCAGCGGGCCGGGACAGGGGGTCGAGCAGTACTTC
J: TRBJ2-7
size: -
D: TRBD1
V: TRBV25-1

CDR3: CASSIGVSSSLEKLFF
DNA: TGTGCCAGTAGTATAGGAGTCAGCAGCTCTCTAGAAAAACTGTTTTTT
J: TRBJ1-4
size: -
D: -
V: TRBV19

CDR3: CASSLGGLDSEKLFF
DNA: TGTGCCAGCAGCTTAGGGGGGCTGGATAGTGAAAAACTGTTTTTT
J: TRBJ1-4
size: -
D: -
V: TRBV7-9

CDR3: CASSSPGQGPYGYTF
DNA: TGCGCCAGCAGCTCCCCGGGACAGGGACCCTATGGCTACACCTTC
J: TRBJ1-2
size: -
D: TRBD1
V: TRBV5-1

CDR3: CASSGLGTVLGTQYF
DNA: TGTGCCAGCAGTGGCCTCGGGACAGTCCTAGGGACCCAGTACTTC
J: TRBJ2-5
size: once
D: TRBD1
V: TRBV6-1

CDR3: CASSEVGVGSTEAFF
DNA: TGTGCCAGCAGTGAAGTCGGAGTAGGGAGCACTGAAGCTTTCTTT
J: TRBJ1-1
size: -
D: -
V: TRBV6-1

CDR3: CSVRLASTRDEQYF
DNA: TGCAGCGTTCGGCTAGCCTCAACGAGGGACGAGCAGTACTTC
J: TRBJ2-7
size: -
D: -
V: TRBV29-1

CDR3: CASSLGGGNNQPQHF
DNA: TGTGCCAGCAGTTTAGGGGGGGGTAATAATCAGCCCCAGCATTTT
J: TRBJ1-5
size: -
D: -
V: TRBV28

CDR3: CASSFRRGGSEAFF
DNA: TGTGCCAGCAGTTTTCGGAGGGGGGGGTCTGAAGCTTTCTTT
J: TRBJ1-1
size: -
D: -
V: TRBV6-6

CDR3: CASMRLMGLSGNTIYF
DNA: TGTGCCTCGATGCGGCTCATGGGCCTCTCTGGAAACACCATATATTTT
J: TRBJ1-3
size: -
D: -
V: TRBV19

CDR3: CASSVGNNQPQHF
DNA: TGTGCCAGCAGCGTCGGGAACAATCAGCCCCAGCATTTT
J: TRBJ1-5
size: -
D: -
V: TRBV28

CDR3: CASKLEDRANQPQHF
DNA: TGTGCCAGCAAGTTAGAGGACAGGGCCAATCAGCCCCAGCATTTT
J: TRBJ1-5
size: -
D: TRBD1
V: TRBV2

CDR3: CATLSAQVRGEQFF
DNA: TGTGCCACCCTATCTGCACAGGTGAGGGGTGAGCAGTTCTTC
J: TRBJ2-1
size: -
D: -
V: TRBV10-3

CDR3: CASSSQYDQPQHF
DNA: TGTGCCAGCAGCTCCCAGTACGATCAGCCCCAGCATTTT
J: TRBJ1-5
size: -
D: -
V: TRBV5-6

CDR3: CASSSGTGGPYEQYF
DNA: TGTGCCAGCAGTTCCGGGACAGGGGGCCCGTACGAGCAGTACTTC
J: TRBJ2-7
size: -
D: TRBD1
V: TRBV27

CDR3: CASSPSRDSNSPLHF
DNA: TGTGCCAGCTCCCCCAGTCGGGACAGTAATTCCCCCCTCCACTTT
J: TRBJ1-6
size: once
D: TRBD1
V: TRBV18

CDR3: CASSPQTATLNTEAFF
DNA: TGTGCCAGCTCACCACAGACAGCAACCCTTAACACTGAAGCTTTCTTT
J: TRBJ1-1
size: -
D: -
V: TRBV18

CDR3: CASKTANEQFF
DNA: TGTGCCAGCAAGACCGCTAATGAGCAGTTCTTC
J: TRBJ2-1
size: once
D: -
V: TRBV2

CDR3: CASKRTGGYNEQFF
DNA: TGTGCCAGCAAGCGGACAGGGGGGTACAATGAGCAGTTCTTC
J: TRBJ2-1
size: -
D: TRBD1
V: TRBV5-6

CDR3: CASSAGQSSTDTQYF
DNA: TGTGCCAGCAGCGCGGGACAGTCTAGCACAGATACGCAGTATTTT
J: TRBJ2-3
size: -
D: TRBD1
V: TRBV9

CDR3: CASSSSLGQSQETQYF
DNA: TGTGCCAGCAGCTCATCCCTGGGACAGAGCCAAGAGACCCAGTACTTC
J: TRBJ2-5
size: -
D: TRBD1
V: TRBV5-5

CDR3: CASSLRGGYTF
DNA: TGTGCCAGTAGTCTCAGGGGGGGCTACACCTTC
J: TRBJ1-2
size: -
D: TRBD1
V: TRBV19

CDR3: CASSLGNRGDDGYTF
DNA: TGTGCCAGCAGCTTAGGTAACAGGGGAGACGATGGCTACACCTTC
J: TRBJ1-2
size: -
D: TRBD1
V: TRBV11-3

CDR3: CASSTTIWKGKTEAFF
DNA: TGTGCCAGCAGCACAACCATCTGGAAGGGAAAGACTGAAGCTTTCTTT
J: TRBJ1-1
size: -
D: -
V: TRBV7-9

CDR3: CASSLSGRMNTEAFF
DNA: TGCGCCAGCAGCTTGTCGGGCAGAATGAACACTGAAGCTTTCTTT
J: TRBJ1-1
size: few
D: -
V: TRBV5-1

CDR3: CASSSQDRGRNEQYF
DNA: TGCGCCAGCAGCTCTCAAGACAGGGGCAGAAACGAGCAGTACTTC
J: TRBJ2-7
size: -
D: TRBD1
V: TRBV5-1

CDR3: CASSAPGLVNYGYTF
DNA: TGCGCCAGCAGCGCTCCGGGACTAGTTAACTATGGCTACACCTTC
J: TRBJ1-2
size: -
D: -
V: TRBV4-1

CDR3: CASSPSSDGNYGYTF
DNA: TGTGCCAGCTCACCTTCATCGGACGGGAACTATGGCTACACCTTC
J: TRBJ1-2
size: -
D: -
V: TRBV18

CDR3: CASSVGTLGQETQYF
DNA: TGTGCCAGCAGCGTAGGTACCCTAGGCCAAGAGACCCAGTACTTC
J: TRBJ2-5
size: -
D: -
V: TRBV9

CDR3: CASSIADTQYF
DNA: TGTGCCAGTAGTATCGCAGATACGCAGTATTTT
J: TRBJ2-3
size: -
D: -
V: TRBV19